This T cell receptor beta chain was found in a study of T cell repertoires and HLA-DP antigens. This table comes from immunoSEQ multiplex PCR, and its TCRdb copy is limited to in-frame clones, with some not included. This table holds over 100,000 clones, 85% to 95% found once. V lost 3 bases and J 5 bases, leaving 7 bases between the germline ends. Germline values: CDR1 WSHSY, CDR2 SAAADI. This CDR3 has 13 amino acids. For this clone: The target antigen is unknown.

Sequences were obtained from CD4+ T cells from PBMCs. This chain connects TRBV10-2 to TRBJ2-2, with D tentatively TRBD2 (5 bases). This TCR was recovered from a young woman in good health and CMV-seronegative. The CDR3 loop reads CASSDPGTGELFF. In DNA, the CDR3 is TGCGCCAGCAGTGACCCGGGGACCGGGGAGCTGTTTTTT.